A selection of T cell receptor beta chains follows, all from one sample in a study of blood T cell repertoires in COVID-19. Some clones are missing from TCRdb's copy, which holds only in-frame ones; the method was immunoSEQ multiplex PCR. The sample consists of 130,000 to 150,000 clones, approximately 90% of them appearing once. The sequencing sample was made of peripheral blood. These receptors came from a human donor in a cohort sampled during active COVID-19. The CDR3 runs from the conserved cysteine through the conserved F or W. The D gene is left open where the match is weak. Clone size is given for some rows only: seen once, a few or many times, or a class if the clone is expanded.

V	D	size	J	CDR3	DNA
TRBV10-3	TRBD1	NA	TRBJ1-3	CAISDPRQGPRASGNTIYF	TGTGCCATCAGTGACCCCCGACAGGGGCCGAGAGCCTCTGGAAACACCATATATTTT
TRBV5-1	NA	NA	TRBJ1-3	CASSLGGTHGNTIYF	TGCGCCAGCAGCTTGGGAGGTACGCATGGAAACACCATATATTTT
TRBV7-2	NA	NA	TRBJ1-4	CASSRGTVAPITNEKLFF	TGTGCCAGCAGCCGGGGAACAGTAGCGCCTATAACTAATGAAAAACTGTTTTTT
TRBV20-1	NA	NA	TRBJ1-5	CSASGLSNQPQHF	TGCAGTGCTAGTGGGCTTAGCAATCAGCCCCAGCATTTT
TRBV3-1/TRBV3-2	NA	NA	TRBJ2-3	CASSPTSVSTDTQYF	TGTGCCAGCAGCCCTACTTCCGTTAGCACAGATACGCAGTATTTT
TRBV19	TRBD1	few	TRBJ1-5	CASSIRDRGPPQHF	TGTGCCAGTAGTATCCGGGACAGGGGGCCTCCCCAGCATTTT
TRBV7-9	NA	few	TRBJ1-5	CASSLGGDSNQPQHF	TGTGCCAGCAGCTTAGGCGGCGATAGCAATCAGCCCCAGCATTTT
TRBV6-6	NA	NA	TRBJ2-3	CASSYSSALTDTQYF	TGTGCCAGCAGTTACTCCAGCGCTCTGACAGATACGCAGTATTTT
TRBV15	TRBD1	NA	TRBJ2-1	CATSMRGTGGASYNEQFF	TGTGCCACCAGCATGCGTGGGACAGGGGGCGCCTCCTACAATGAGCAGTTCTTC
TRBV6-1	TRBD1	NA	TRBJ1-5	CASSEGTGGQPQHF	TGTGCCAGCAGTGAGGGGACAGGTGGTCAGCCCCAGCATTTT
TRBV5-1	TRBD2	NA	TRBJ2-3	CASSPIASGGTDTQYF	TGCGCCAGCAGCCCAATCGCTAGCGGGGGCACAGATACGCAGTATTTT
TRBV9	NA	NA	TRBJ2-1	CASSFLPYNEQFF	TGTGCCAGCAGCTTTCTTCCGTACAATGAGCAGTTCTTC
TRBV2	NA	once	TRBJ2-7	CASRSSLTPAGQYF	TGTGCCAGCAGGTCCAGCCTGACCCCGGCGGGGCAGTACTTC
TRBV6-2/TRBV6-3	TRBD1	NA	TRBJ2-1	CASSPERTGEFDEQFF	TGTGCCAGCAGCCCAGAGCGGACAGGGGAGTTTGATGAGCAGTTCTTC
TRBV18	TRBD1	NA	TRBJ1-4	CASSSRDSHATNEKLFF	TGTGCCAGCTCATCACGGGACAGCCATGCAACTAATGAAAAACTGTTTTTT
TRBV14	TRBD1	once	TRBJ1-6	CASRGQIITGQEGVGSPLHF	TGTGCCAGCAGGGGCCAGATTATTACGGGACAGGAGGGTGTGGGGTCACCCCTCCACTTT
TRBV9	TRBD2	NA	TRBJ2-3	CASSYRLAGDSTDTQYF	TGTGCCAGCAGCTACCGACTAGCGGGGGACAGCACAGATACGCAGTATTTT
TRBV7-6	NA	few	TRBJ1-3	CASSPQGHSGNTIYF	TGTGCCAGCAGCCCGCAGGGACATTCGGGAAACACCATATATTTT
TRBV6-2/TRBV6-3	NA	NA	TRBJ2-6	CASSRRGLSGANVLTF	TGTGCCAGCAGCCGCCGCGGCCTCTCTGGGGCCAACGTCCTGACTTTC
TRBV27	NA	NA	TRBJ1-2	CASSLSSPVGGYTF	TGTGCCAGCAGTTTATCTTCCCCGGTTGGTGGCTACACCTTC
TRBV7-3	TRBD1	NA	TRBJ1-6	CASSSTGASSPLHF	TGTGCCAGCAGCTCTACAGGGGCGTCTTCACCCCTCCACTTT
TRBV29-1	NA	NA	TRBJ1-4	CSVGDLTGRLFF	TGCAGCGTTGGGGACCTGACAGGAAGGCTGTTTTTT
TRBV5-4	NA	NA	TRBJ1-2	CASSLGGGNYGYTF	TGTGCCAGCAGCTTGGGGGGGGGTAACTATGGCTACACCTTC
TRBV13	NA	once	TRBJ2-3	CASSHTGWRASTDTQYF	TGTGCCAGCAGCCATACGGGCTGGCGGGCTAGCACAGATACGCAGTATTTT
TRBV11-2	TRBD1	NA	TRBJ1-6	CASSFGQGNNSPLHF	TGTGCCAGCAGCTTCGGACAGGGGAATAATTCACCCCTCCACTTT
TRBV6-5	TRBD1	NA	TRBJ2-3	CASKDRYTDTQYF	TGTGCCAGCAAGGACAGGTACACAGATACGCAGTATTTT
TRBV24-1	TRBD1	NA	TRBJ2-7	CATSERDRGFTYEQYF	TGTGCCACCAGTGAACGTGACAGGGGGTTTACCTACGAGCAGTACTTC
TRBV21-1	NA	NA	TRBJ2-2	CASSNQGDRVTGELFF	TGTGCCAGCAGCAATCAAGGGGACAGGGTCACCGGGGAGCTGTTTTTT
TRBV3-1/TRBV3-2	TRBD2	NA	TRBJ2-3	CASSLTSGGAADTQYF	TGTGCCAGCAGCCTCACGAGCGGGGGGGCAGCAGATACGCAGTATTTT
TRBV5-4	TRBD2	NA	TRBJ2-1	CASSLTSGGSNEQFF	TGTGCCAGCAGCTTGACTAGCGGGGGGAGTAATGAGCAGTTCTTC
TRBV5-1	NA	NA	TRBJ1-6	CASSWGAGGDSPLHF	TGCGCCAGCAGCTGGGGAGCGGGGGGTGATTCACCCCTCCACTTT
TRBV6-1	NA	NA	TRBJ1-4	CASSEARGGGNEKLFF	TGTGCCAGCAGTGAAGCGCGGGGGGGTGGTAATGAAAAACTGTTTTTT
TRBV9	NA	NA	TRBJ1-3	CASSVEHRSGNTIYF	TGTGCCAGCAGCGTAGAACACCGCTCTGGAAACACCATATATTTT
TRBV28	TRBD1	once	TRBJ2-5	CASSLTLGTGEQETQYF	TGTGCCAGCAGTTTAACCCTTGGGACAGGGGAGCAAGAGACCCAGTACTTC
TRBV6-4	NA	NA	TRBJ2-7	CASSEGIALYEQYF	TGTGCCAGCAGTGAAGGGATAGCGTTATACGAGCAGTACTTC
TRBV2	NA	NA	TRBJ1-3	CASSALRGSGNTIYF	TGTGCCAGCAGTGCCCTCAGGGGCTCTGGAAACACCATATATTTT
TRBV10-3	NA	NA	TRBJ1-1	CAIRQIMNTEAFF	TGTGCCATCAGGCAGATCATGAACACTGAAGCTTTCTTT
TRBV2	TRBD2	NA	TRBJ2-1	CASGGGLADYNEQFF	TGTGCCAGCGGAGGAGGACTAGCGGACTACAATGAGCAGTTCTTC
TRBV30	TRBD2	NA	TRBJ2-3	CAWSVGGTDTQYF	TGTGCCTGGAGTGTGGGGGGGACAGATACGCAGTATTTT
TRBV2	TRBD1	NA	TRBJ2-1	CASSETGQGYEQFF	TGTGCCAGCAGTGAAACTGGACAGGGATATGAGCAGTTCTTC
TRBV10-3	NA	NA	TRBJ2-3	CASAGAGTDTQYF	TGTGCCTCCGCGGGGGCCGGCACAGATACGCAGTATTTT
TRBV6-2/TRBV6-3	TRBD2	NA	TRBJ2-2	CASSYGGDTGELFF	TGTGCCAGCAGTTACGGGGGGGACACCGGGGAGCTGTTTTTT
TRBV6-1	NA	NA	TRBJ1-1	CASSEWGLGNTEAFF	TGTGCCAGCAGTGAATGGGGACTTGGGAACACTGAAGCTTTCTTT
TRBV5-4	NA	once	TRBJ2-5	CASSSYQETQYF	TGTGCCAGCAGCTCTTACCAAGAGACCCAGTACTTC